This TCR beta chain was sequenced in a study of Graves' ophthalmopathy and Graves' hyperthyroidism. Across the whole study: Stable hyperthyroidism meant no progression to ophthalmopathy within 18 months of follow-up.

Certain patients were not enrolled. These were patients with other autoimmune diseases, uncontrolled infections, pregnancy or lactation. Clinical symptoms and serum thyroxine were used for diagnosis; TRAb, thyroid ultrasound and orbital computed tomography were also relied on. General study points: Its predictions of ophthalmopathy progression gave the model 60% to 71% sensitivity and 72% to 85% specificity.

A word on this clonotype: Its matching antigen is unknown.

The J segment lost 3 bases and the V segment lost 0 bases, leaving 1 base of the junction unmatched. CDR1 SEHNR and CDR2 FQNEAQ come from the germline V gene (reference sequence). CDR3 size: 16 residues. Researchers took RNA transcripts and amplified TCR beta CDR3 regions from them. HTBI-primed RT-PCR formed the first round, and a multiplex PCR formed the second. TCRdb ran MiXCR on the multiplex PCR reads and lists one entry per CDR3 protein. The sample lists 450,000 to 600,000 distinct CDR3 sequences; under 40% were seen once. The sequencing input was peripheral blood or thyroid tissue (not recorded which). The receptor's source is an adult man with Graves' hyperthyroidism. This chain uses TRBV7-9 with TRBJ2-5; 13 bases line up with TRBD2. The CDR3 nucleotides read TGTGCCAGCAGCTTAGCAGGGACTAGCGGGGAAGAGACCCAGTACTTC. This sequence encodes CASSLAGTSGEETQYF.